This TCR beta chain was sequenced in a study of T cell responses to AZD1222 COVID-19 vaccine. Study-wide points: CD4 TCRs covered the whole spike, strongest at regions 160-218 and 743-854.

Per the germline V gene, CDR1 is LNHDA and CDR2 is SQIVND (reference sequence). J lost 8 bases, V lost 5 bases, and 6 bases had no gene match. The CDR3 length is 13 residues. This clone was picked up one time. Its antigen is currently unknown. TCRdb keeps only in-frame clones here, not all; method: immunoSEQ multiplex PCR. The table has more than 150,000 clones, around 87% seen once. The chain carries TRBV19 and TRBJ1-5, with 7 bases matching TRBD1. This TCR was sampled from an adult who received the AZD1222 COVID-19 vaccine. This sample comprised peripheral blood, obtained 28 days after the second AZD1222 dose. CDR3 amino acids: CASSLNRGEPQHF. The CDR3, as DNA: TGTGCCAGTAGTTTAAACAGGGGAGAGCCCCAGCATTTT.